This is a list of T cell receptor beta chains from one sample in a study of response to subunit inactivated influenza vaccine. TCRdb processed the RT-PCR reads anew with MiXCR; each CDR3 protein has one entry. The data hold 800,000 or so distinct CDR3 sequences, with about 20% observed a single time. The sample here was PBMCs from blood, taken approximately 5 days after vaccination. The receptor source for this set is a man aged 50 or older who received an inactivated influenza vaccine. Both conserved end residues are part of each CDR3. The D gene is left open where the match is weak. Some rows have no size entry. The others give once, few or many, or a class for an expanded clone.

cdr3_nt cdr3_aa clone_size j_call d_call v_call
TGTGCCAGCAGCGGCCTGGGTGGGGGGAACTCCTACGAGCAGTACTTC CASSGLGGGNSYEQYF NA TRBJ2-7 NA TRBV7-2
TGCGCCAGCAGCCAAGATCAAGCAACTAATGAAAAACTGTTTTTT CASSQDQATNEKLFF few TRBJ1-4 NA TRBV4-3
TGTGCCAGCAGTGGAAAGACAGTGATGAATGAAAAACTGTTTTTT CASSGKTVMNEKLFF NA TRBJ1-4 NA TRBV2
TGCAGTGCTAGAGATGGGACAGGGAACACTGAAGCTTTCTTT CSARDGTGNTEAFF few TRBJ1-1 TRBD1 TRBV20-1
TGCAGTGCTAGAGTGAGGGACACCTACGAGCAGTACTTC CSARVRDTYEQYF NA TRBJ2-7 NA TRBV20-1
TGTGCCAGCAGCCAAGATCGGACAGGGGGCCGGGAGACCCAGTACTTC CASSQDRTGGRETQYF few TRBJ2-5 TRBD1 TRBV4-2
TGCAGTGCTAGAGTGGTGGGGAGCAACACCGGGGAGCTGTTTTTT CSARVVGSNTGELFF NA TRBJ2-2 NA TRBV20-1
TGTGCCAGCAGTGATGGCACTTTTGAGACCCAGTACTTC CASSDGTFETQYF NA TRBJ2-5 NA TRBV25-1
TGTGCCAGCAGCCCACTGAACAGGGTCCAAGAGACCCAGTACTTC CASSPLNRVQETQYF few TRBJ2-5 NA TRBV6-1
TGTGCCAGCGGACAGGGGGCGGCAGAGACCCAGTACTTC CASGQGAAETQYF NA TRBJ2-5 TRBD1 TRBV19
TGTGCCAGCAGAACAGCGGGAGTTGAGCAGTTCTTC CASRTAGVEQFF NA TRBJ2-1 TRBD2 TRBV28
TGTGCCAGCAGTTACGGACTAGCGGGGGGCACCGGGGAGCTGTTTTTT CASSYGLAGGTGELFF many TRBJ2-2 TRBD2 TRBV6-5
TGTGCCAGCAGTTTTACGGCTAGCTCCTACGAGCAGTACTTC CASSFTASSYEQYF few TRBJ2-7 NA TRBV28
TGTGCCAGCAGTTTTACGGGGCAGGGGATAGCCAAAAACATTCAGTACTTC CASSFTGQGIAKNIQYF NA TRBJ2-4 NA TRBV28